These 24 T cell receptor beta chains share one sample of origin, sequenced in a study of cytomegalovirus exposure and HLA in healthy donors. Measured with immunoSEQ multiplex PCR; TCRdb has only the in-frame clones, and not every one. The sample contains some 98,000 clones, roughly 87% of which appear only once. The material sequenced was PBMCs. The receptors were gathered from a man younger than 30 in good health and CMV-seropositive.

The rearrangement uses TRBV4-1 and TRBJ2-1; 9 nucleotides align to TRBD1. With V trimmed by 2 bases and J by 4 bases, 6 bases remained unmatched. CDR1 is MGHRA, CDR2 YSYEKL, per germline. This CDR3 is 16 amino acids long. CDR3 region: CASSQPPGQGYNEQFF. The CDR3 nucleotides read TGCGCCAGCAGCCAACCTCCGGGACAGGGATACAATGAGCAGTTCTTC.

The V gene is TRBV5-4, the J gene TRBJ1-2; TRBD1 matches at 7 bases. Per the germline V gene, CDR1 is SGHNT and CDR2 is YYREEE (reference sequence). V shed 3 bases, J shed 2 bases, and the junction held 7 bases outside the gene matches. This CDR3 has 15 residues. CDR3 region: CASSSFEGANYGYTF. The CDR3 DNA reads as TGTGCCAGCAGCTCTTTTGAGGGGGCAAACTATGGCTACACCTTC.

The CDR3 DNA follows: TGCGCCAGCAGCCCCCTAACAGGGAGCTCCTATAATTCACCCCTCCACTTT. This encodes CASSPLTGSSYNSPLHF. The chain combines TRBV4-1 with TRBJ1-6; TRBD1 might be the D (6 bases). V lost 4 bases and J 0 bases, leaving 13 bases between the germline ends. The germline gives CDR1 MGHRA, CDR2 YSYEKL. The CDR3 has 17 amino acids.

This clone was detected once. V is TRBV7-2 and J is TRBJ1-2, with TRBD1 matching 8 bases. This CDR3 region has 16 residues. CDR1 is SGHTA, CDR2 FQGNSA, per germline. The trim removed 1 base at V and 8 bases at J, leaving 12 bases unmatched. The CDR3: CASSLVFGDRLGGYTF. CDR3 nucleotide sequence: TGTGCCAGCAGCTTAGTATTCGGGGACAGGCTTGGGGGCTACACCTTC.

The gene calls are TRBV5-1 and TRBJ1-1; 8 positions agree with TRBD1. Unmatched junction bases numbered 3, after V lost 4 bases and J lost 1 base. The V gene's germline CDR1 is SGHRS and CDR2 YFSETQ. The CDR3 extends over 14 amino acids. CDR3 sequence reads: CASSIGTGNTEAFF. Here the CDR3 DNA reads TGCGCCAGCAGCATTGGGACAGGGAACACTGAAGCTTTCTTT.

The rearrangement joins TRBV4-1 to TRBJ1-1; TRBD1 agrees at 7 bases. Germline values: CDR1 MGHRA, CDR2 YSYEKL. The CDR3 covers 14 residues. The junction had 6 bases not matched to a gene; V was cut back by 1 base and J by 7 bases. The CDR3 protein is CASSQVGTALEAFF. In nucleotides, the CDR3 is TGCGCCAGCAGCCAAGTCGGGACAGCCCTTGAAGCTTTCTTT.

The CDR3 reads CASTSSQGSQETQYF. DNA for the CDR3: TGTGCCAGCACCTCTAGCCAGGGGTCCCAAGAGACCCAGTACTTC. This chain joins TRBV5-6 and TRBJ2-5, with TRBD1 as a possible D gene (6 bases). Trimming stripped 6 bases from V and 1 base from J, with 16 bases between. CDR3 length equals 15 residues. CDR1 is SGHDT, CDR2 YYEEEE, per germline.

The chain combines TRBV6-5 with TRBJ2-5, with D maybe TRBD1 (6 bases). Germline CDR1 is MNHEY and CDR2 is SVGAGI. Trimming left V 6 bases short and J 5 bases short, with 19 bases between. The CDR3 is made up of 15 amino acids. CDR3 residues: CASSHPDREGETQYF. In DNA, the CDR3 is TGTGCCAGCAGCCATCCGGACAGAGAGGGGGAGACCCAGTACTTC.

V gene TRBV2 combines with J gene TRBJ2-3, with TRBD2 identical over 8 bases. In germline, CDR1 is SNHLY, CDR2 FYNNEI. This CDR3 comprises 21 residues. The V and J ends lost 7 bases and 0 bases, in that order; junction bases with no gene match: 24. The CDR3 DNA reads TGTGCCAGCAATATCTTCTCCGGGACTAGAGACAACCAAGAAAGCACAGATACGCAGTATTTT. It translates to CASNIFSGTRDNQESTDTQYF.

The chain is built from TRBV11-3 and TRBJ2-7; TRBD1 agrees at 11 bases. The germline gives CDR1 SGHNT, CDR2 YENEEA. V dropped 8 bases and J dropped 3; count of bases not matched to a gene: 12. CDR3 length equals 16 residues. CDR3 loop: CASALERTGGFYEQYF. CDR3 nucleotide sequence: TGTGCCAGCGCTTTAGAGCGGACAGGGGGCTTCTACGAGCAGTACTTC.

The genes are TRBV19 and TRBJ2-7, with 9 positions matching TRBD2. The CDR3 length is 14 residues. The trim removed 8 bases at V and 3 bases at J, leaving 8 bases unmatched. CDR1 LNHDA and CDR2 SQIVND come from the germline V gene (reference sequence). CDR3 sequence reads: CASQGTSSHYEQYF. The CDR3 region has the DNA TGTGCCAGTCAAGGGACTAGCTCTCACTACGAGCAGTACTTC.

The chain carries TRBV6-6 and TRBJ2-3; possibly TRBD1 for D (5 bases). V lost 7 bases, J lost 0 bases, and 11 bases lay in between. The CDR3 has 14 amino acids. The germline V gene encodes CDR1 MNHNY and CDR2 SVGAGI (reference sequence). Here the CDR3 reads CASTYRPSTDTQYF. The CDR3 region has the DNA TGTGCCAGCACCTACAGGCCGAGCACAGATACGCAGTATTTT.

The chain links TRBV7-3 to TRBJ2-1; weak D call: TRBD2 (6 bases). V lost 2 bases and J lost 5, with 10 bases in between. CDR1 SGHTA and CDR2 FQGTGA come from the germline V gene. The CDR3 loop spans 14 amino acids. CDR3 loop: CASSLGGPNNEQFF. CDR3 DNA sequence: TGTGCCAGCAGCTTAGGAGGGCCCAACAATGAGCAGTTCTTC.

This clone was recorded once. J is TRBJ1-1 and V is TRBV21-1; the tabulated D call, TRBD1, remains unverified against the DNA. TRBV21-1 is tagged as a pseudogene. This CDR3 has 14 residues. The CDR3 reads CASRGTGSNTEAFF. The CDR3, as DNA: TGTGCCAGCAGGGGAACAGGCTCGAACACTGAAGCTTTCTTT.

The gene calls are TRBV4-3 and TRBJ2-2; 11 bases match TRBD2. CDR1 is LGHNA and CDR2 is YSLEER in the germline V gene. The trim removed 1 base at V and 6 bases at J, leaving 7 bases unmatched. CDR3 length: 17 amino acids. The CDR3 nucleotides read TGCGCCAGCAGCCAAGGAACTAGCGGGAGCGGCGCCGGGGAGCTGTTTTTT. It codes for CASSQGTSGSGAGELFF.

The chain joins TRBV4-3 to TRBJ2-1, with 13 bases identical to TRBD2. CDR3 length: 15 residues. V trimming: 4 bases; J trimming: 5 bases; junction bases outside the gene matches: 2. Germline V CDR1 and CDR2: LGHNA, YSLEER. The CDR3 DNA follows: TGCGCCAGCAGCCTCGGACTAGCGGGAGACAATGAGCAGTTCTTC. It translates to CASSLGLAGDNEQFF.

The chain employs TRBV7-9 and TRBJ1-5; 7 nucleotides line up with TRBD1. The junction had 7 bases not matched to a gene; V was cut back by 5 bases and J by 3 bases. Per the germline V gene, CDR1 is SEHNR and CDR2 is FQNEAQ (reference sequence). The CDR3 runs to 15 residues. CDR3 in amino acids: CASSPAGTDNQPQHF. CDR3 nucleotide sequence: TGTGCCAGCAGCCCCGCCGGGACAGACAATCAGCCCCAGCATTTT.

Only a few counts were recorded for this clone. The CDR3 is CASRVRENYYEQYF. CDR3 nucleotides: TGTGCCAGCAGGGTCCGGGAGAACTACTACGAGCAGTACTTC. The chain joins TRBV27 to TRBJ2-7; TRBD2 is a possible D gene (6 bases). V lost 6 bases and J 3 bases, leaving 15 bases between the germline ends. Germline V gives CDR1 MNHEY, CDR2 SMNVEV (reference sequence). CDR3 length: 14 amino acids.

The rearrangement joins TRBV4-3 to TRBJ2-1; the match to TRBD2 covers 12 bases. Per the germline V gene, CDR1 is LGHNA and CDR2 is YSLEER. J gave up 10 bases and V 0 bases, and 7 bases lay outside the gene matches. The length of the CDR3 is 16 residues. CDR3 in amino acids: CASSQETSGGLGEQFF. The DNA for the CDR3 is TGCGCCAGCAGCCAAGAGACTAGCGGGGGACTTGGGGAGCAGTTCTTC.

This clone appeared a single time. Within the sample, other DNA sequences also encode this same CDR3. The J gene is TRBJ2-3, the V gene TRBV4-3; 8 bases agree with TRBD2. Germline loops: CDR1 LGHNA, CDR2 YSLEER. J lost 4 bases, V lost 0 bases, and 0 bases had no gene match. This CDR3 is 14 amino acids long. The chain's CDR3 is CASSQELAADTQYF. For the CDR3, the DNA is TGCGCCAGCAGCCAAGAACTAGCGGCAGATACGCAGTATTTT.

The rearrangement uses TRBV6-6 and TRBJ1-5, with D possibly matching TRBD1 (6 bases). This CDR3 is 13 amino acids long. V lost 6 bases and J lost 5, with 11 bases in between. The germline V gene encodes CDR1 MNHNY and CDR2 SVGAGI (reference sequence). The CDR3 nucleotides are TGTGCCAGCAGGGGGACATTAGATCAGCCCCAGCATTTT. Amino acid sequence: CASRGTLDQPQHF.

The chain links TRBV10-1 to TRBJ2-7, with 11 positions matching TRBD2. Losses at the gene ends were 3 bases for V and 2 bases for J; bases not matched to a gene: 9. CDR3 size: 17 residues. Germline lookup yields CDR1 WNHNN and CDR2 SYGVQD (reference sequence). CDR3 protein: CASSDMLTSGDTYEQYF. CDR3 DNA sequence: TGCGCCAGCAGTGATATGTTGACTAGCGGGGATACCTACGAGCAGTACTTC.

Only one count was recorded for this clone. The chain combines TRBV5-1 with TRBJ2-3; 12 bases are a match to TRBD2. The CDR3 spans 16 residues. V dropped 0 bases and J dropped 4; count of bases not matched to a gene: 3. The germline V gene encodes CDR1 SGHRS and CDR2 YFSETQ. CDR3 residues: CASSLGLAGESDTQYF. In DNA form, the CDR3 reads TGCGCCAGCAGCTTGGGACTAGCGGGAGAGTCAGATACGCAGTATTTT.

This chain joins TRBV28 and TRBJ1-5; D uncertain. The CDR3 has 12 residues. V lost 4 bases to trimming and J lost 3 bases, with 4 bases between them. Germline V gene lookup returns CDR1 MDHEN and CDR2 SYDVKM. The chain's CDR3 is CASSSNNQPQHF. CDR3 coding DNA: TGTGCCAGCAGTTCCAACAATCAGCCCCAGCATTTT.